This TCR beta chain was recovered during a study of cytomegalovirus exposure and HLA in healthy donors. Primers for the PCR totalled 60 Vbeta and 13 Jbeta. The data were produced by immunoSEQ multiplex PCR, yet TCRdb's version contains in-frame clones alone and is incomplete. There are about 88,000 clones in the sample; 85% to 90% occur only once, and about 2.3% lies in the top ten. The germline V gene encodes CDR1 MNHNS and CDR2 SASEGT. Trimming removed 7 bases at V and 7 bases at J, with 11 bases between. CDR3 length: 12 residues. V gene TRBV6-1 combines with J gene TRBJ2-1; D is perhaps TRBD2 (5 bases). Specimen: PBMCs. This TCR came from a man between 18 and 29 years old in good health and CMV-seronegative. DNA of the CDR3: TGTGCCAGCACGCGGGTAAGAAATGAGCAGTTCTTC. It encodes CASTRVRNEQFF.